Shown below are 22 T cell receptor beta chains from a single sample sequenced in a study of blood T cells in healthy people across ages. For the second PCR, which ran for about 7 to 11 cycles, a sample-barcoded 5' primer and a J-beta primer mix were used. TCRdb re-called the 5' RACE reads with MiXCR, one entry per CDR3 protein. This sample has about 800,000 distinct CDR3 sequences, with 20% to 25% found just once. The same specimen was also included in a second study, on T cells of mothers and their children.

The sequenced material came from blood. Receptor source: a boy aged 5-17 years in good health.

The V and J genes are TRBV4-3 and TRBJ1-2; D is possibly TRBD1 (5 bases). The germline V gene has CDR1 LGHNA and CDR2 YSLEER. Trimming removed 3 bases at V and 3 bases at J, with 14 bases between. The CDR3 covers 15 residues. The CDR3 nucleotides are TGCGCCAGCAGCCATTGGGGGGGACCTGACTATGGCTACACCTTC. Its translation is CASSHWGGPDYGYTF.

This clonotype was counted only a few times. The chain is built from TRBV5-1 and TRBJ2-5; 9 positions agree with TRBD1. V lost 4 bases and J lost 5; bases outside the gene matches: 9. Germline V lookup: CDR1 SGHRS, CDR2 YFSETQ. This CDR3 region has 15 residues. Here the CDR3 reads CASSATGGPEETQYF. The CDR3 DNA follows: TGCGCCAGCAGCGCAACAGGGGGCCCAGAGGAGACCCAGTACTTC.

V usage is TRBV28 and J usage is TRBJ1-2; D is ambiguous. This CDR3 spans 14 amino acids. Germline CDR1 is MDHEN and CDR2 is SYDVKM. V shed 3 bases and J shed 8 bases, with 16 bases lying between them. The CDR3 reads CASSLTERIEGYTF. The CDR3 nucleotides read TGTGCCAGCAGTTTGACTGAGAGAATTGAAGGCTACACCTTC.

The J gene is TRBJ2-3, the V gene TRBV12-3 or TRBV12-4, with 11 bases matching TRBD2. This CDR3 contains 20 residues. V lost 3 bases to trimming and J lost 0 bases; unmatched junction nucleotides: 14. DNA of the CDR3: TGTGCCAGCAGTTTTCGGTATAGACTAGCGGGGACTTCTAGCACAGATACGCAGTATTTT. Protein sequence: CASSFRYRLAGTSSTDTQYF.

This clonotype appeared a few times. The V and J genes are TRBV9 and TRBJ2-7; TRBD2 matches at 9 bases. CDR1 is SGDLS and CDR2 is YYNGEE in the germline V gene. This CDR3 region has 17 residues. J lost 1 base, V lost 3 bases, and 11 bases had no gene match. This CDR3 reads CASSGPGLASGSYEQYF. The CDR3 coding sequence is TGTGCCAGCAGCGGACCGGGACTAGCCTCAGGGTCCTACGAGCAGTACTTC.

Here the CDR3 reads CASSLDGQNYGYTF. CDR3 nucleotides: TGCGCCAGCAGCTTGGACGGACAGAACTATGGCTACACCTTC. The rearrangement joins TRBV5-1 to TRBJ1-2; a weak D match, TRBD1 (6 bases). The ends were cut back, 0 bases at V and 2 bases at J, with 8 bases in the middle. The CDR3 is 14 amino acids. Germline V lookup: CDR1 SGHRS, CDR2 YFSETQ.

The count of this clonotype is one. This chain's CDR3 is CASSLGQPGVQYF. In nucleotides, the CDR3 is TGTGCCAGCAGCTTGGGACAGCCCGGGGTCCAGTACTTC. This chain uses TRBV7-2 with TRBJ2-5, with 7 bases identical to TRBD1. CDR3 length: 13 residues. The V segment lost 3 bases and the J segment 10 bases; nucleotides outside the gene matches: 8. Germline V gene sequence: CDR1 SGHTA, CDR2 FQGNSA.

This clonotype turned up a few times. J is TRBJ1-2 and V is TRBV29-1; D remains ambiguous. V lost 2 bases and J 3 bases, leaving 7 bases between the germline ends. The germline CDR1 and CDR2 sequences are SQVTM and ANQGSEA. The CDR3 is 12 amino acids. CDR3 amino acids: CSVESGDYGYTF. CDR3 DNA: TGCAGCGTTGAATCTGGGGACTATGGCTACACCTTC. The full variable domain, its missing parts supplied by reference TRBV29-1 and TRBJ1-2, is SAVISQKPSRDICQRGTSLTIQCQVDSQVTMMFWYRQQPGQSLTLIATANQGSEATYESGFVIDKFPISRPNLTFSTLTVSNMSPEDSSIYLCSVESGDYGYTFGSGTRLTVV.

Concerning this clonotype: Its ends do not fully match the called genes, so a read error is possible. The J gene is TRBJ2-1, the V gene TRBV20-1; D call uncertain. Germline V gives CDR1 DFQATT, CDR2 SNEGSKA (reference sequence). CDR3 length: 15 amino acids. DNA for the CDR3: TGCAGGGCTACCTCGGCGGAGACCTCCTACAATGAGCAGTTCTTC. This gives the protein CRATSAETSYNEQFF.

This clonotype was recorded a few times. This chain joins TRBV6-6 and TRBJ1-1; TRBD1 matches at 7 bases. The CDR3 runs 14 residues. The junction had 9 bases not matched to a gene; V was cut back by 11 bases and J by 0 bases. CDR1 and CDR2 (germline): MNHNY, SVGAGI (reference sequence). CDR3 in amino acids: CAVGDRAVNTEAFF. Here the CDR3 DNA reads TGTGCCGTAGGAGACAGGGCGGTGAACACTGAAGCTTTCTTT.

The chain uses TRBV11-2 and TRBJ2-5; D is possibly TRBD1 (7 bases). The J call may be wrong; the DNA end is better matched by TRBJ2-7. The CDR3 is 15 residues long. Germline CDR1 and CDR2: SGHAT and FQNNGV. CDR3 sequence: CASSPHGGTAYEQYF. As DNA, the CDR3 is TGTGCCAGCAGCCCTCATGGGGGGACAGCCTACGAGCAGTACTTC.

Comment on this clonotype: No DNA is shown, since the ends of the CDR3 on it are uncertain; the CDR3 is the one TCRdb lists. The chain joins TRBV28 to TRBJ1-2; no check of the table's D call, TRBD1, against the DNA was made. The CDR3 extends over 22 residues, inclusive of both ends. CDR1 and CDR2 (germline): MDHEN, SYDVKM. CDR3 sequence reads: CASSFGAPMQYFGPGTRDGYTF.

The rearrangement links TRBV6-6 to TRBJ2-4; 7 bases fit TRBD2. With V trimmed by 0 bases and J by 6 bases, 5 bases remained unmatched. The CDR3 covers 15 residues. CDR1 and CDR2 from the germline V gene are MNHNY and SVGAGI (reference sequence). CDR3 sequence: CASSYSGGLGNIQYF. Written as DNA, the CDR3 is TGTGCCAGCAGTTACTCGGGGGGGTTGGGAAACATTCAGTACTTC.

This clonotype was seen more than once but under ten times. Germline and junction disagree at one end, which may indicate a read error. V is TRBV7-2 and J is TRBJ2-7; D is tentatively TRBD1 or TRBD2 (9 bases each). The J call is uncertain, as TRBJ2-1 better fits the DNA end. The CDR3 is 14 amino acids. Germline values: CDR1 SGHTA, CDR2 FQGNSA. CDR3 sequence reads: CASSLAGQGNEQFF. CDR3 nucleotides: TGTGCCAGCAGCCTAGCGGGACAGGGAAATGAGCAGTTCTTC.

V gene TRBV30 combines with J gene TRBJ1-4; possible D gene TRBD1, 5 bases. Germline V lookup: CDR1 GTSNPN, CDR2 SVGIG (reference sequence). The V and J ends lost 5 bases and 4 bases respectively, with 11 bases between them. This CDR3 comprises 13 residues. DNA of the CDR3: TGTGCCTGGGAAACGGGGCTTAATGAAAAACTGTTTTTT. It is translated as CAWETGLNEKLFF.

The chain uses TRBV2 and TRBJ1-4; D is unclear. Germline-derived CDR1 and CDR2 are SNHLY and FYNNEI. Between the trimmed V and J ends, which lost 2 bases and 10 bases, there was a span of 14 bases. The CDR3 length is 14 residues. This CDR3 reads CASSEIIEGGKLFF. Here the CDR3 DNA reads TGTGCCAGCAGTGAAATTATTGAGGGAGGAAAACTGTTTTTT.

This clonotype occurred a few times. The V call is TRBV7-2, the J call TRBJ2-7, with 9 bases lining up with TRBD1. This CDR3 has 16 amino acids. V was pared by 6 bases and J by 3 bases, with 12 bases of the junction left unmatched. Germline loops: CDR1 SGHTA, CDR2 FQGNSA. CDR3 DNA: TGTGCCAGCAGACAGAAACAGGGGGCCCATCTCTACGAGCAGTACTTC. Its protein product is CASRQKQGAHLYEQYF.

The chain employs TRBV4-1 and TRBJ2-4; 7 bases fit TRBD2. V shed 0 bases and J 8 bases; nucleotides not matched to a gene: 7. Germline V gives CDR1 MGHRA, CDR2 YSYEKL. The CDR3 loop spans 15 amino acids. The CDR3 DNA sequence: TGCGCCAGCAGCCAAGATGGTACACGGGGGGACATTCAGTACTTC. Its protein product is CASSQDGTRGDIQYF.

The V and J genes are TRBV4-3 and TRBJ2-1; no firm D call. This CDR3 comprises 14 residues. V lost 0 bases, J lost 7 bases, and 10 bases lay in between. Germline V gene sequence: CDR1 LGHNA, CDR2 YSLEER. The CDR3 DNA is TGCGCCAGCAGCCAAGATCAAGGGAAAAATGAGCAGTTCTTC. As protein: CASSQDQGKNEQFF.

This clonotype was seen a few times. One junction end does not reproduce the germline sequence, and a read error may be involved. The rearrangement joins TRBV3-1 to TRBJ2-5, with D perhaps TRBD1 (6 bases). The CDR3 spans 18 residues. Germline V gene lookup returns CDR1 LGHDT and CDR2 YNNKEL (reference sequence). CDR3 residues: CASSQDPTGLLFQGTQYF. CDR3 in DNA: TGTGCCAGCAGCCAAGATCCGACAGGTCTGTTATTTCAAGGGACCCAGTACTTC.

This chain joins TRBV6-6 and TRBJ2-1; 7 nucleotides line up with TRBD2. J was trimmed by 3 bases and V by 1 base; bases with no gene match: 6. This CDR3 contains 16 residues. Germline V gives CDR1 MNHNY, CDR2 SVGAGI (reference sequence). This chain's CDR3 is CASSYLLSGIYNEQFF. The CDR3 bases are TGTGCCAGCAGTTACTTATTGAGCGGGATCTACAATGAGCAGTTCTTC.

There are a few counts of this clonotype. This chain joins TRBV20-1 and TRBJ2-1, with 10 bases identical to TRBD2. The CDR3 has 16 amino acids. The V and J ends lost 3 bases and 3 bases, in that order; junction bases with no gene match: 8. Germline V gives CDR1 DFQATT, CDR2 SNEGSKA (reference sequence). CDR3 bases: TGCAGTGCTAGGTCTCCCACTAGCGGGGTCTACAATGAGCAGTTCTTC. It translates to CSARSPTSGVYNEQFF.